Following are 24 T cell receptor beta chains from one sample sequenced in a study of blood T cells in healthy people across ages. PCR was performed a second time for about 7 to 12 cycles using a sample-barcoded 5' primer and a J-beta primer mix. MiXCR was run by TCRdb on the 5' RACE reads, yielding one entry per CDR3 protein. The data contain 1.5 million to 2 million distinct CDR3 sequences, under 30% of them seen just once; the ten biggest clones take up 7.7%. Sequencing input: blood. These receptors were taken from a woman aged 25 to 39 in good health.

This clonotype occurred many times. J is TRBJ2-7 and V is TRBV4-3, with TRBD1 matching 8 bases. The CDR3 has 15 amino acids. From germline, CDR1 is LGHNA and CDR2 YSLEER. V trimming: 0 bases; J trimming: 6 bases; junction bases outside the gene matches: 7. The CDR3: CASSQDHRGKGEQYF. The CDR3 coding sequence is TGCGCCAGCAGCCAAGATCACAGGGGGAAAGGCGAGCAGTACTTC.

The rearrangement joins TRBV29-1 to TRBJ2-7; 7 nucleotides align to TRBD2. V trimming: 0 bases; J trimming: 2 bases; junction bases outside the gene matches: 4. Germline assignment: CDR1 SQVTM and CDR2 ANQGSEA. The CDR3 has 14 amino acids. The CDR3 sequence is CSVEEVGRPYEQYF. The CDR3 DNA sequence: TGCAGCGTTGAAGAGGTCGGGAGGCCCTACGAGCAGTACTTC.

This clonotype occurred a few times. CDR3 loop: CSARDPEGPSRDGYTF. The CDR3, as DNA: TGCAGTGCTAGAGACCCCGAGGGACCCTCCAGGGATGGCTACACCTTC. The gene calls are TRBV20-1 and TRBJ1-2; weak D call: TRBD1 (5 bases). V lost 0 bases to trimming and J lost 6 bases, with 20 bases between them. CDR3 length: 16 residues. The germline gives CDR1 DFQATT, CDR2 SNEGSKA (reference sequence).

This clonotype was recorded at least ten times. The gene calls are TRBV12-3 or TRBV12-4 and TRBJ1-2, with D tentatively TRBD1 (5 bases). This CDR3 is built from 12 residues. V dropped 5 bases and J dropped 6 bases, with 10 bases sitting between them. The DNA of the CDR3 is TGTGCCAGCAGTCCTGAGGGGAATGGCTACACCTTC. It is translated as CASSPEGNGYTF.

This clonotype was recorded a few times. The rearrangement joins TRBV6-1 to TRBJ2-6; 9 bases match TRBD1. The junction had 7 bases not matched to a gene; V was cut back by 2 bases and J by 11 bases. CDR3 length: 15 residues. Germline V CDR1 and CDR2: MNHNS, SASEGT. CDR3 amino acids: CASSENLGQGYVLTF. CDR3 DNA sequence: TGTGCCAGCAGTGAAAATTTGGGACAGGGCTACGTCCTGACTTTC.

This clonotype was counted a few times. The chain is built from TRBV28 and TRBJ2-7, with D possibly being TRBD2 (5 bases). The CDR3 loop spans 16 amino acids. CDR1 MDHEN and CDR2 SYDVKM come from the germline V gene. V was clipped by 4 bases and J by 3 bases, with 19 bases between them. The CDR3 sequence: CASSSPIRGLHYEQYF. The CDR3 coding sequence is TGTGCCAGCAGTTCCCCGATTCGCGGGTTACACTACGAGCAGTACTTC.

V usage is TRBV12-3 or TRBV12-4 and J usage is TRBJ2-7; D is ambiguous. V was trimmed by 8 bases and J by 0 bases, leaving 11 bases between them. CDR3 size: 13 residues. CDR3 sequence (DNA): TGTGCCAGCCCTTGGCCCAGCTCCTACGAGCAGTACTTC. Translated: CASPWPSSYEQYF.

This clonotype was observed a few times. The CDR3 sequence is CASSKDVGTGLAKNIQYF. CDR3 in DNA: TGTGCCAGCAGCAAAGATGTCGGGACAGGGTTAGCCAAAAACATTCAGTACTTC. The chain links TRBV21-1 to TRBJ2-4; whether TRBD1, the table's D call, matches the DNA was not checked. TRBV21-1 is classified as a pseudogene. There are 18 residues in the CDR3.

CDR3: CSAVPGTSGGDEQFF. In nucleotides, the CDR3 is TGCAGTGCTGTTCCCGGGACTAGCGGGGGGGATGAGCAGTTCTTC. The J gene is TRBJ2-1, the V gene TRBV20-1; 16 bases are shared with TRBD2. Germline CDR1 reads DFQATT; CDR2 reads SNEGSKA (reference sequence). This CDR3 comprises 15 residues. V trimming: 5 bases; J trimming: 8 bases; junction bases outside the gene matches: 6.

The V and J genes are TRBV27 and TRBJ1-1; D perhaps matches TRBD1 (6 bases). Germline V lookup: CDR1 MNHEY, CDR2 SMNVEV (reference sequence). Trimming removed 4 bases from V and 8 bases from J, with 14 bases in between. The CDR3 is made up of 13 amino acids. The CDR3 here is CASSWGAGKEAFF. The CDR3 coding sequence is TGTGCCAGCAGTTGGGGGGCCGGGAAGGAAGCTTTCTTT.

The V call is TRBV20-1, the J call TRBJ2-1; TRBD1 matches at 10 bases. The CDR3 runs to 15 residues. With 1 base clipped from V and 7 bases from J, the junction kept 7 bases outside the gene matches. Germline lookup yields CDR1 DFQATT and CDR2 SNEGSKA (reference sequence). The DNA of the CDR3 is TGCAGTGCTAGAGTGACAGGGGGCTCATGGAATGAGCAGTTCTTC. Its protein product is CSARVTGGSWNEQFF.

The chain combines TRBV12-3 or TRBV12-4 with TRBJ2-5, with D unresolved. V was shortened by 3 bases and J by 4 bases, with 12 bases between the two germline ends. CDR3 length: 14 residues. The CDR3 loop is CASSFRAALETQYF. The CDR3, as DNA: TGTGCCAGCAGTTTTAGGGCCGCCTTAGAGACCCAGTACTTC.

This clonotype was seen a handful of times. The chain links TRBV7-6 to TRBJ2-5; D possibly corresponds to TRBD1 (5 bases). The V gene's germline CDR1 is SGHVS and CDR2 FNYEAQ. The length of the CDR3 is 15 residues. Trimming stripped 1 base from V and 5 bases from J, with 14 bases between. This CDR3 reads CASSLGGLTQETQYF. CDR3 bases: TGTGCCAGCAGCTTAGGGGGCTTGACTCAGGAGACCCAGTACTTC.

The rearrangement links TRBV3-1 to TRBJ2-5; D is unclear. The CDR3 contains 13 residues. The germline V gene encodes CDR1 LGHDT and CDR2 YNNKEL (reference sequence). Trimming removed 0 bases at V and 9 bases at J, with 11 bases between. CDR3 nucleotides: TGTGCCAGCAGCCAAGATCGTCGGCGGCCCCAGTACTTC. Translating gives CASSQDRRRPQYF.

This clonotype appeared many times. The chain joins TRBV5-1 to TRBJ2-7, with 7 bases identical to TRBD1. This CDR3 has 14 residues. The V gene end was trimmed by 3 bases and the J gene end by 0 bases; junction bases not matched to a gene: 3. CDR1 and CDR2 (germline): SGHRS, YFSETQ. CDR3 in DNA: TGCGCCAGCAGCTCCCAGGGGGACTCCTACGAGCAGTACTTC. Translated: CASSSQGDSYEQYF.

The V gene is TRBV20-1, the J gene TRBJ1-2; a possible D gene is TRBD1 (6 bases). The CDR3 has 13 amino acids. V lost 1 base, J lost 6 bases, and 12 bases lay in between. The germline gives CDR1 DFQATT, CDR2 SNEGSKA (reference sequence). The CDR3 loop reads CSARGQGRHGYTF. The CDR3 DNA reads TGCAGTGCTAGAGGGCAGGGGAGGCATGGCTACACCTTC.

This chain connects TRBV6-6 to TRBJ1-2; the D gene is possibly TRBD1 (5 bases). Trimming shortened V by 5 bases and J by 4 bases, and 20 bases separated the two germline ends. The germline CDR1 and CDR2 sequences are MNHNY and SVGAGI (reference sequence). The CDR3 runs 16 residues. The CDR3, as DNA: TGTGCCAGCAGTCCCAAAATCGACAGTCCTGTCTATGGCTACACCTTC. This encodes CASSPKIDSPVYGYTF.

The table lists this clonotype with many counts. The chain uses TRBV7-3 and TRBJ2-7; D call uncertain. Germline-derived CDR1 and CDR2 are SGHTA and FQGTGA. This CDR3 is 13 amino acids long. The ends were cut back, 4 bases at V and 0 bases at J, with 7 bases in the middle. CDR3 bases: TGTGCCAGCAGCTACGGCGTCTCCTACGAGCAGTACTTC. It yields the protein CASSYGVSYEQYF.

J is TRBJ1-5 and V is TRBV7-6; 7 nucleotides line up with TRBD1. The V gene's germline CDR1 is SGHVS and CDR2 FNYEAQ. The CDR3 is made up of 13 amino acids. V shed 5 bases and J 7 bases; nucleotides not matched to a gene: 5. In nucleotides, the CDR3 is TGTGCCAGCAGCGCCGACAGGGACCAGCCCCAGCATTTT. It is translated as CASSADRDQPQHF. Full variable domain (remainder filled in from reference TRBV7-6 and TRBJ1-5): GAGVSQSPRYKVTKRGQDVALRCDPISGHVSLYWYRQALGQGPEFLTYFNYEAQQDKSGLPNDRFSAERPEGSISTLTIQRTEQRDSAMYRCASSADRDQPQHFGDGTRLSIL.

J is TRBJ2-7 and V is TRBV6-1; TRBD2 is a possible D gene (6 bases). Trimming left V 4 bases short and J 2 bases short, with 12 bases between. From germline, CDR1 is MNHNS and CDR2 SASEGT. There are 14 residues in the CDR3. The DNA of the CDR3 is TGTGCCAGCAGTGTTGCGACTAGTCCCTACGAGCAGTACTTC. Translation: CASSVATSPYEQYF.

In this sample, this clonotype turned up a few times. This chain uses TRBV4-1 with TRBJ1-6; tentative D call: TRBD1 (5 bases). CDR3 size: 16 residues. In germline, CDR1 is MGHRA, CDR2 YSYEKL. V lost 1 base and J 7 bases, leaving 14 bases between the germline ends. The CDR3 bases are TGCGCCAGCAGCCAAGTACAGGCCCCAAGGAATTCACCCCTCCACTTT. Translated, it gives CASSQVQAPRNSPLHF.

This clonotype was detected only a few times. The chain couples TRBV12-3 or TRBV12-4 to TRBJ2-7; 11 bases map to TRBD2. The ends lost 6 bases at V and 5 bases at J; junction bases unmatched: 6. There are 14 residues in the CDR3. Written as DNA, the CDR3 is TGTGCCAGCAGCACTAGCGGGAGTAAACACGAGCAGTACTTC. This encodes CASSTSGSKHEQYF.

The rearrangement links TRBV5-1 to TRBJ2-1; a possible D gene is TRBD1 (6 bases). The germline CDR1 and CDR2 sequences are SGHRS and YFSETQ. Deletions cut 5 bases from V and 0 bases from J, with 12 bases between. This CDR3 spans 15 amino acids. The CDR3 sequence is CASRQGLGSYNEQFF. The CDR3 DNA is TGCGCCAGCAGACAGGGTCTGGGCTCCTACAATGAGCAGTTCTTC.

In regard to this clonotype: This clone may be a read error of a much larger clone one base away. The conserved final phenylalanine or tryptophan is absent from the CDR3, which likely points to a read error. The chain combines TRBV5-5 with TRBJ2-3; 10 bases agree with TRBD2. Unmatched junction bases numbered 16, after V lost 6 bases and J lost 6 bases. The CDR3 consists of 17 residues. CDR1 and CDR2 from the germline V gene are SGHKS and YYEKEE (reference sequence). CDR3 bases: TGTGCCAGCACCCTTCGGACGGCCAGCGGGGGGGCGGATACGCAGTATTCT. It codes for CASTLRTASGGADTQYS.